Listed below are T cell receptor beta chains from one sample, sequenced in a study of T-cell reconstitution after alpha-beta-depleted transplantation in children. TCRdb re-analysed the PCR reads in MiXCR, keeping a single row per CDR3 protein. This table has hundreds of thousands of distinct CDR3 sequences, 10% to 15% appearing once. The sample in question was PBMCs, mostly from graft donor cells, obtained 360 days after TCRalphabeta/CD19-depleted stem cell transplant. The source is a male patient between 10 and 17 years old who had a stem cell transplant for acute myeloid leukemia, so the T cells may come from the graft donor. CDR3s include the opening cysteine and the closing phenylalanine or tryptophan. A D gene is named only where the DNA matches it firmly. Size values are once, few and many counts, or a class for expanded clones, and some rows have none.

CDR3 protein: CASSWDREDEQFF
CDR3 DNA: TGTGCCAGCAGCTGGGACAGGGAGGATGAGCAGTTCTTC
V gene: TRBV5-6
clone size: -
D gene: TRBD1
J gene: TRBJ2-1

CDR3 protein: CASSLGPLQFPWADTQYF
CDR3 DNA: TGTGCCAGCAGCTTAGGGCCCTTACAGTTCCCTTGGGCAGATACGCAGTATTTT
V gene: TRBV11-1
clone size: -
D gene: -
J gene: TRBJ2-3

CDR3 protein: CASSLKPLPSGNTIYF
CDR3 DNA: TGTGCCAGCAGTTTAAAGCCCTTACCCTCTGGAAACACCATATATTTT
V gene: TRBV12-3/TRBV12-4
clone size: -
D gene: -
J gene: TRBJ1-3

CDR3 protein: CASSLIGSNPAYEQYF
CDR3 DNA: TGTGCCAGCAGCTTAATCGGTAGTAACCCCGCCTACGAGCAGTACTTC
V gene: TRBV7-6
clone size: -
D gene: -
J gene: TRBJ2-7

CDR3 protein: CSARIGAFDQPQHF
CDR3 DNA: TGCAGTGCTAGGATAGGGGCTTTTGATCAGCCCCAGCATTTT
V gene: TRBV20-1
clone size: -
D gene: -
J gene: TRBJ1-5

CDR3 protein: CASSFPRDRRGGRTDTQYF
CDR3 DNA: TGTGCCAGCAGTTTCCCCCGAGACCGCCGGGGGGGTCGCACAGATACGCAGTATTTT
V gene: TRBV28
clone size: -
D gene: TRBD2
J gene: TRBJ2-3

CDR3 protein: CATSDRGGQPQHF
CDR3 DNA: TGTGCCACCTCGGACAGGGGAGGGCAGCCCCAGCATTTT
V gene: TRBV24-1
clone size: few
D gene: TRBD1
J gene: TRBJ1-5

CDR3 protein: CASSLTGQHHEQYF
CDR3 DNA: TGTGCCAGCAGCTTAACGGGACAGCACCACGAGCAGTACTTC
V gene: TRBV7-3
clone size: few
D gene: TRBD1
J gene: TRBJ2-7

CDR3 protein: CASNSGTRFNEQFF
CDR3 DNA: TGTGCCAGCAACTCAGGGACTAGGTTTAATGAGCAGTTCTTC
V gene: TRBV7-2
clone size: many
D gene: TRBD2
J gene: TRBJ2-1

CDR3 protein: CASSQLEGYEQYF
CDR3 DNA: TGCGCCAGCAGCCAACTAGAGGGCTACGAGCAGTACTTC
V gene: TRBV4-3
clone size: many
D gene: -
J gene: TRBJ2-7

CDR3 protein: CSARGVGRTVYNEQFF
CDR3 DNA: TGCAGTGCTAGAGGGGTTGGGCGGACAGTTTACAATGAGCAGTTCTTC
V gene: TRBV20-1
clone size: few
D gene: -
J gene: TRBJ2-1

CDR3 protein: CASSLDLRGDNEQFF
CDR3 DNA: TGTGCCAGCAGCTTAGACCTGCGTGGCGACAATGAGCAGTTCTTC
V gene: TRBV7-8
clone size: -
D gene: -
J gene: TRBJ2-1

CDR3 protein: CASSPSGRVDTQYF
CDR3 DNA: TGTGCCAGCAGTCCTAGCGGGAGGGTAGATACGCAGTATTTT
V gene: TRBV9
clone size: -
D gene: TRBD2
J gene: TRBJ2-3

CDR3 protein: CASSPLDRGDFTDTQYF
CDR3 DNA: TGTGCCAGCAGCCCTCTGGACAGGGGGGACTTCACAGATACGCAGTATTTT
V gene: TRBV7-6
clone size: once
D gene: TRBD1
J gene: TRBJ2-3

CDR3 protein: CASRIRNEQFF
CDR3 DNA: TGTGCCAGCAGGATCCGAAATGAGCAGTTCTTC
V gene: TRBV12-3/TRBV12-4
clone size: -
D gene: -
J gene: TRBJ2-1

CDR3 protein: CASSLAGGVKEQFF
CDR3 DNA: TGTGCCAGCAGCTTAGCGGGAGGTGTCAAGGAGCAGTTCTTC
V gene: TRBV7-9
clone size: few
D gene: -
J gene: TRBJ2-1

CDR3 protein: CASSSLGTVVSYEQYF
CDR3 DNA: TGCGCCAGCAGCTCCCTCGGGACAGTGGTATCCTACGAGCAGTACTTC
V gene: TRBV5-1
clone size: few
D gene: TRBD1
J gene: TRBJ2-7

CDR3 protein: CASSYSNSGQGSSYEQYF
CDR3 DNA: TGTGCCAGCAGTTACTCGAATTCGGGACAGGGGAGCTCCTACGAGCAGTACTTC
V gene: TRBV6-5
clone size: -
D gene: TRBD1
J gene: TRBJ2-7

CDR3 protein: CSVDEDYEQYF
CDR3 DNA: TGCAGCGTGGACGAAGACTACGAGCAGTACTTC
V gene: TRBV29-1
clone size: many
D gene: -
J gene: TRBJ2-7

CDR3 protein: CASSPGTSDEQFF
CDR3 DNA: TGCGCCAGCAGCCCCGGGACTAGCGATGAGCAGTTCTTC
V gene: TRBV5-1
clone size: many
D gene: TRBD2
J gene: TRBJ2-1

CDR3 protein: CASSQRLLLASSYNEQFF
CDR3 DNA: TGTGCCAGCAGTCAAAGGCTCTTACTAGCTAGCTCCTACAATGAGCAGTTCTTC
V gene: TRBV6-1
clone size: few
D gene: -
J gene: TRBJ2-1

CDR3 protein: CSVSNGPVGEQYF
CDR3 DNA: TGCAGCGTTAGCAATGGGCCTGTTGGGGAGCAGTACTTC
V gene: TRBV29-1
clone size: -
D gene: -
J gene: TRBJ2-7